These 23 T cell receptor beta chains were sequenced from one sample in a study of cytomegalovirus exposure and HLA in healthy donors. PCR primers comprised 60 Vbeta and 13 Jbeta primers. Profiling relied on immunoSEQ multiplex PCR, and the TCRdb table lists in-frame clones only, not all of them. The repertoire consists of 150,000 to 200,000 clones, with roughly 75% occurring once and the leading ten covering just under 5%. The sequencing input was PBMCs. The receptors derive from a male donor in good health and CMV-seronegative.

This chain joins TRBV6-5 and TRBJ1-1; D is uncertain. Trimming took 6 bases from V and 1 from J, leaving 15 bases between them. From germline, CDR1 is MNHEY and CDR2 SVGAGI. This CDR3 has 15 amino acids. The DNA of the CDR3 is TGTGCCAGCAGACACTACGGGATAAAGAACACTGAAGCTTTCTTT. Protein product: CASRHYGIKNTEAFF.

This clone was detected only once. The genes are TRBV5-4 and TRBJ2-7; TRBD2 aligns across 8 bases. From germline, CDR1 is SGHNT and CDR2 YYREEE (reference sequence). V was pared by 0 bases and J by 3 bases, with 2 bases of the junction left unmatched. The CDR3 is 14 amino acids. As DNA, the CDR3 is TGTGCCAGCAGCTTGGGGACTAGCCTCTACGAGCAGTACTTC. This encodes CASSLGTSLYEQYF.

The J gene is TRBJ2-2, the V gene TRBV5-1; possible D gene TRBD1, 6 bases. The CDR3 length is 15 residues. V lost 3 bases, J lost 4 bases, and 13 bases lay in between. Germline lookup yields CDR1 SGHRS and CDR2 YFSETQ. The CDR3 DNA sequence: TGCGCCAGCAGCTGGTCCCCGACAGGCACCGGGGAGCTGTTTTTT. Its translation: CASSWSPTGTGELFF.

The chain has TRBV2 and TRBJ2-6, with a tentative D call TRBD2 (6 bases). Per the germline V gene, CDR1 is SNHLY and CDR2 is FYNNEI. The V end lost 4 bases, the J end lost 6 bases, and 7 bases lay between the germline ends. CDR3 length: 13 residues. The CDR3 sequence: CASSAGVANVLTF. The CDR3 nucleotides are TGTGCCAGCAGTGCGGGGGTGGCCAACGTCCTGACTTTC.

The chain has TRBV30 and TRBJ1-2; TRBD1 might be the D (6 bases). The ends were cut back, 3 bases at V and 5 bases at J, with 16 bases in the middle. CDR1 GTSNPN and CDR2 SVGIG come from the germline V gene (reference sequence). The CDR3 is 14 residues long. This CDR3 is CAWSRGGLRYGYTF. The DNA for the CDR3 is TGTGCCTGGAGCCGGGGGGGGCTAAGGTATGGCTACACCTTC.

The J gene is TRBJ2-3, the V gene TRBV9, with 8 bases aligning to TRBD2. Germline CDR1 reads SGDLS; CDR2 reads YYNGEE. V lost 2 bases and J lost 0; bases outside the gene matches: 20. The CDR3 covers 21 residues. CDR3: CASSVSAGGPLYKTSTDTQYF. The CDR3 coding sequence is TGTGCCAGCAGCGTCAGCGCGGGGGGACCGCTCTACAAAACTAGCACAGATACGCAGTATTTT. The full variable domain, completed using reference TRBV9 and TRBJ2-3, is DSGVTQTPKHLITATGQRVTLRCSPRSGDLSVYWYQQSLDQGLQFLIQYYNGEERAKGNILERFSAQQFPDLHSELNLSSLELGDSALYFCASSVSAGGPLYKTSTDTQYFGPGTRLTVL.

This clone was counted once. The rearrangement uses TRBV7-9 and TRBJ1-4; possibly TRBD1 for D (6 bases). Deletions cut 4 bases from V and 6 bases from J, with 15 bases between. The CDR3 totals 15 residues. Germline V gene sequence: CDR1 SEHNR, CDR2 FQNEAQ (reference sequence). The CDR3 sequence: CASSSGQPRDEKLFF. CDR3 DNA sequence: TGTGCCAGCAGCTCCGGACAGCCCAGGGATGAAAAACTGTTTTTT.

The chain recombines TRBV6-5 with TRBJ1-4; no definite D call. The CDR3 runs to 14 residues. With 5 bases removed from V and 4 bases from J, the gap between germline ends came to 11 bases. CDR1 and CDR2 from the germline V gene are MNHEY and SVGAGI. The DNA for the CDR3 is TGTGCCAGCAGTGAAGTGGGCCTTAATGAAAAACTGTTTTTT. This encodes CASSEVGLNEKLFF.

The rearrangement links TRBV7-2 to TRBJ2-7; 8 nucleotides agree with TRBD1. With V trimmed by 3 bases and J by 2 bases, 6 bases remained unmatched. Germline V lookup: CDR1 SGHTA, CDR2 FQGNSA. The CDR3 loop spans 15 amino acids. For the CDR3, the DNA is TGTGCCAGCAGCTTCCAGGGGGCGAGTACCTACGAGCAGTACTTC. Encoded protein: CASSFQGASTYEQYF.

J is TRBJ2-3 and V is TRBV7-6; D gene unclear. The germline V gene encodes CDR1 SGHVS and CDR2 FNYEAQ. The CDR3 is 13 amino acids. V shed 5 bases and J shed 0 bases, with 6 bases lying between them. The CDR3 loop reads CASSMTSTDTQYF. The CDR3 DNA follows: TGTGCCAGCAGCATGACTAGCACAGATACGCAGTATTTT.

This chain joins TRBV9 and TRBJ2-7, with 8 positions matching TRBD1. The junction had 11 bases not matched to a gene; V was cut back by 4 bases and J by 5 bases. The CDR3 sequence is 15 residues long. Germline lookup yields CDR1 SGDLS and CDR2 YYNGEE. For the CDR3, the DNA is TGTGCCAGCAGCCCCCGTGGTCAGGGGGCCCACGAGCAGTACTTC. Encoded protein: CASSPRGQGAHEQYF.

CDR3 region: CASSSRHHSYEQYF. The CDR3 bases are TGTGCCAGCAGTTCGAGACACCACTCCTACGAGCAGTACTTC. The rearrangement links TRBV27 to TRBJ2-7, with D unclear. The germline V and J ends were trimmed by 4 bases and 0 bases, with 10 bases remaining between them. From germline, CDR1 is MNHEY and CDR2 SMNVEV (reference sequence). This CDR3 contains 14 residues.

V gene TRBV10-3 combines with J gene TRBJ2-7, with D possibly TRBD2 on 6 matching bases. CDR3 length: 11 amino acids. Trimming took 4 bases from V and 6 from J, leaving 7 bases between them. Germline CDR1 is ENHRY and CDR2 is SYGVKD. The CDR3 DNA sequence: TGTGCCATCAGTGGACTAGGCGAGCAGTACTTC. This codes for CAISGLGEQYF.

The chain recombines TRBV6-1 with TRBJ1-5; D is perhaps TRBD1 (5 bases). V was clipped by 6 bases and J by 5 bases, with 11 bases between them. This CDR3 is built from 13 residues. Germline V gene sequence: CDR1 MNHNS, CDR2 SASEGT. Written as DNA, the CDR3 is TGTGCCAGCAGGATGACAGTAGATCAGCCCCAGCATTTT. Its translation is CASRMTVDQPQHF.

The table lists this clone with a few counts. The chain has TRBV7-2 and TRBJ2-3, with 10 bases that match TRBD2. Germline CDR1 reads SGHTA; CDR2 reads FQGNSA. J lost 2 bases, V lost 6 bases, and 8 bases had no gene match. The CDR3 has 16 amino acids. CDR3 residues: CASRRKREGDTDTQYF. Written as DNA, the CDR3 is TGTGCCAGCAGAAGGAAGCGGGAGGGGGACACAGATACGCAGTATTTT.

A few counts support this clone. The chain carries TRBV28 and TRBJ2-2, with a tentative D call TRBD2 (6 bases). The CDR3 loop spans 15 amino acids. V was shortened by 8 bases and J by 1 base, with 14 bases between the two germline ends. Germline assignment: CDR1 MDHEN and CDR2 SYDVKM. The CDR3 protein is CASPAGTLNTGELFF. The CDR3 nucleotides are TGTGCCAGCCCGGCCGGGACTCTGAACACCGGGGAGCTGTTTTTT.

V and J are TRBV28 and TRBJ1-1; tentative D call: TRBD1 (6 bases). V was shortened by 2 bases and J by 6 bases, with 10 bases between the two germline ends. Germline assignment: CDR1 MDHEN and CDR2 SYDVKM. This CDR3 is 13 amino acids long. The CDR3, as DNA: TGTGCCAGCAGTTTAGACAGGCCGTCTGAAGCTTTCTTT. Translating gives CASSLDRPSEAFF.

This clone was found a few times. The rearrangement uses TRBV25-1 and TRBJ1-2; a weak D match, TRBD1 (5 bases). Trimming stripped 7 bases from V and 8 bases from J, with 17 bases between. The CDR3 is 13 residues long. Per the germline V gene, CDR1 is MGHDK and CDR2 is SYGVNS. The CDR3, as DNA: TGTGCCAGCAACGTGGGGGGGATGGGGGGCTACACCTTC. It specifies CASNVGGMGGYTF.

The chain has TRBV10-3 and TRBJ1-1; perhaps TRBD1 as D (5 bases). V was shortened by 6 bases and J by 4 bases, with 18 bases between the two germline ends. Germline CDR1 reads ENHRY; CDR2 reads SYGVKD. The CDR3 length is 15 residues. CDR3 sequence reads: CAIRKSEVGGTEAFF. The CDR3 nucleotides are TGTGCCATCAGAAAATCAGAAGTGGGGGGCACTGAAGCTTTCTTT.

The gene calls are TRBV28 and TRBJ1-2; TRBD1 aligns across 7 bases. The CDR3 is 14 amino acids. Germline V gene data show CDR1 as MDHEN and CDR2 as SYDVKM. V dropped 6 bases and J dropped 5; count of bases not matched to a gene: 9. CDR3 sequence reads: CASSPNRGRYGYTF. CDR3 nucleotides: TGTGCCAGCAGCCCAAACAGGGGCCGGTATGGCTACACCTTC.

This sequence joins TRBV7-2 and TRBJ2-3; the D gene is possibly TRBD2 (7 bases). Germline CDR1 and CDR2: SGHTA and FQGNSA. The CDR3 has 14 residues. V lost 5 bases and J 3 bases, leaving 12 bases between the germline ends. CDR3 DNA: TGTGCCAGCAGCCAAGGGGGGGCAACAGATACGCAGTATTTT. This gives the protein CASSQGGATDTQYF. Full variable domain (missing parts from reference TRBV7-2 and TRBJ2-3): GAGVSQSPSNKVTEKGKDVELRCDPISGHTALYWYRQSLGQGLEFLIYFQGNSAPDKSGLPSDRFSAERTGGSVSTLTIQRTQQEDSAVYLCASSQGGATDTQYFGPGTRLTVL.

The chain couples TRBV27 to TRBJ2-3, with TRBD1 matching over 8 bases. V was clipped by 6 bases and J by 4 bases; unmatched bases: 6. The CDR3 runs to 14 residues. CDR1 is MNHEY and CDR2 is SMNVEV in the germline V gene (reference sequence). Here the CDR3 DNA reads TGTGCCAGCAGCCTAGGACAGGGCGCAGATACGCAGTATTTT. Protein: CASSLGQGADTQYF.

The chain carries TRBV19 and TRBJ1-4, with D possibly TRBD1 on 5 matching bases. From germline, CDR1 is LNHDA and CDR2 SQIVND (reference sequence). V dropped 1 base and J dropped 7 bases, with 16 bases sitting between them. The CDR3 is made up of 16 amino acids. The CDR3 region has the DNA TGTGCCAGTAGTATAGGCACTTCCGGCGGGGGTGAAAAACTGTTTTTT. It codes for CASSIGTSGGGEKLFF.